Listed below are T cell receptor beta chains from one sample, sequenced in a study of cytomegalovirus exposure and HLA in healthy donors. Profiling relied on immunoSEQ multiplex PCR, and the TCRdb table lists in-frame clones only, not all of them. The sample holds about 120,000 clones; roughly 82% are singletons and the top ten take over 4%. Sequenced: PBMCs. The receptors originated from a man between 18 and 35 years old in good health and CMV-seronegative. CDR3s include the opening cysteine and the closing phenylalanine or tryptophan. D genes are given only for firm matches. Clone size is shown for a subset of rows, as once, few, many or a class of expanded clone.

>TRBV5-1|TRBD2|TRBJ2-3|.
CASSQGTSSYIDTQYF
TGCGCCAGCAGCCAAGGGACTAGCTCATACATAGATACGCAGTATTTT
>TRBV7-9|.|TRBJ2-7|.
CASSSRASVDYEQYF
TGTGCCAGCAGCTCCAGGGCGTCGGTAGACTACGAGCAGTACTTC
>TRBV6-5|TRBD1|TRBJ2-7|.
CASSFGQGFYEQYF
TGTGCCAGCAGTTTCGGACAGGGTTTCTACGAGCAGTACTTC
>TRBV30|.|TRBJ1-1|.
CAWSAGGNTEAFF
TGTGCCTGGAGTGCCGGGGGGAACACTGAAGCTTTCTTT
>TRBV19|.|TRBJ1-5|few
CASSIVTGRDDSNQPQHF
TGTGCCAGTAGTATAGTAACCGGGAGGGATGATAGCAATCAGCCCCAGCATTTT
>TRBV7-9|.|TRBJ2-3|.
CASSSLDTQYF
TGTGCCAGCAGCTCGTTAGATACGCAGTATTTT
>TRBV7-2|.|TRBJ2-1|.
CASSLRAGSSYNEQFF
TGTGCCAGCAGCTTAAGGGCGGGATCCTCCTACAATGAGCAGTTCTTC
>TRBV7-8|TRBD1|TRBJ1-4|.
CASSRTGATNEKLFF
TGTGCCAGCAGCCGTACAGGGGCAACTAATGAAAAACTGTTTTTT
>TRBV5-6|.|TRBJ1-1|few
CASSPVGGSGNTEAFF
TGTGCCAGCAGCCCCGTTGGGGGGAGTGGGAACACTGAAGCTTTCTTT
>TRBV9|TRBD2|TRBJ2-3|.
CASSGRLAGADTQYF
TGTGCCAGCAGCGGACGACTAGCGGGGGCAGATACGCAGTATTTT
>TRBV7-9|TRBD1|TRBJ1-2|few
CATQGVGNRGQRNGYTF
TGTGCCACCCAAGGGGTAGGAAACAGGGGGCAACGGAATGGCTACACCTTC
>TRBV7-9|TRBD1|TRBJ1-1|.
CASSSDRGFGTEAFF
TGTGCCAGCAGCTCTGACAGGGGGTTTGGCACTGAAGCTTTCTTT
>TRBV9|.|TRBJ1-1|once
CASSSGSTEAFF
TGTGCCAGCAGCTCGGGTAGCACTGAAGCTTTCTTT
>TRBV5-1|TRBD2|TRBJ2-1|.
CASSPTLGTIPRDNEQFF
TGCGCCAGCAGCCCTACGTTAGGGACTATCCCCAGAGATAATGAGCAGTTCTTC
>TRBV27|TRBD1|TRBJ2-4|few
CASSQGQVKNIQYF
TGTGCCAGCAGTCAGGGACAGGTGAAAAACATTCAGTACTTC
>TRBV6-5|.|TRBJ2-6|once
CASSYESSGANVLTF
TGTGCCAGCAGTTACGAGAGCTCTGGGGCCAACGTCCTGACTTTC
>TRBV7-2|TRBD1|TRBJ2-7|.
CASSFRQGFSAHEQYF
TGTGCCAGCAGCTTCCGACAGGGTTTTAGTGCCCACGAGCAGTACTTC
>TRBV4-1|.|TRBJ2-1|.
CASSPGGPKFF
TGCGCCAGCAGCCCAGGAGGGCCTAAGTTCTTC
>TRBV29-1|.|TRBJ1-4|.
CSGRGATNEKLFF
TGCAGCGGACGGGGGGCAACTAATGAAAAACTGTTTTTT
>TRBV7-8|TRBD2|TRBJ2-2|many
CASSLDVLPSGKGELFF
TGTGCCAGCAGCTTAGACGTTTTGCCTAGCGGGAAAGGGGAGCTGTTTTTT
>TRBV5-1|TRBD2|TRBJ2-2|once
CASSRAGESQAGELFF
TGCGCCAGCAGCCGCGCGGGAGAATCCCAGGCCGGGGAGCTGTTTTTT
>TRBV11-2|.|TRBJ2-5|.
CASSLRGGETQYF
TGTGCCAGCAGCTTACGAGGGGGAGAGACCCAGTACTTC
>TRBV7-9|.|TRBJ1-1|.
CASSSPGGVGNTEAFF
TGTGCCAGCAGCTCACCTGGGGGGGTAGGGAACACTGAAGCTTTCTTT
>TRBV7-9|.|TRBJ2-7|.
CASSLDVSLVYEQYF
TGTGCCAGCAGCTTAGACGTCAGTCTGGTCTACGAGCAGTACTTC
>TRBV6-6|.|TRBJ1-2|.
CASSSDSGYTF
TGTGCCAGCAGTTCCGACAGTGGCTACACCTTC
>TRBV7-8|TRBD2|TRBJ2-3|.
CASSLIAGGPGDTQYF
TGTGCCAGCAGCTTAATAGCGGGAGGGCCGGGGGATACGCAGTATTTT
>TRBV6-6|TRBD1|TRBJ1-2|few
CASSSSTGTGPGGYTF
TGTGCCAGCAGTTCATCGACCGGGACAGGGCCCGGAGGCTACACCTTC
>TRBV2|TRBD1|TRBJ1-6|.
CASSRRTGENSPLHF
TGTGCCAGCAGCAGAAGGACAGGGGAGAATTCACCCCTCCACTTT
>TRBV5-4|.|TRBJ1-2|.
CASSWPPNYGYTF
TGTGCCAGCAGCTGGCCACCTAACTATGGCTACACCTTC
>TRBV9|TRBD2|TRBJ2-1|.
CASSVAERGGSQFF
TGTGCCAGCAGCGTAGCTGAGCGGGGGGGCTCTCAGTTCTTC
>TRBV11-2|TRBD1|TRBJ2-7|.
CASSSGDRGRGEQYF
TGTGCCAGCAGCTCGGGGGACAGGGGGAGAGGGGAGCAGTACTTC
>TRBV5-6|TRBD2|TRBJ2-3|.
CASSLPPPGGLTDTQYF
TGTGCCAGCAGCTTGCCCCCTCCGGGAGGGCTCACAGATACGCAGTATTTT
>TRBV9|TRBD1|TRBJ2-1|.
CASSPWDRGYNEQFF
TGTGCCAGCAGCCCTTGGGACAGGGGGTACAATGAGCAGTTCTTC
>TRBV5-4|TRBD2|TRBJ2-7|.
CASSLRTSGGEQYF
TGTGCCAGCAGCCTTCGGACTAGCGGAGGCGAGCAGTACTTC
>TRBV5-1|TRBD1|TRBJ1-1|.
CASSLVVTGANTEAFF
TGCGCCAGCAGCTTAGTGGTGACAGGGGCGAACACTGAAGCTTTCTTT
>TRBV15|.|TRBJ1-2|once
CATSRDLTPGTGGYTF
TGTGCCACCAGCAGAGATCTCACTCCGGGAACGGGGGGCTACACCTTC
>TRBV12-5|TRBD2|TRBJ2-5|once
CASGLLSTGTSGGVGETQYF
TGTGCTAGTGGTTTGCTCTCAACCGGGACTAGCGGGGGGGTAGGAGAGACCCAGTACTTC
>TRBV19|.|TRBJ1-5|.
CASSIDSGQGSNQPQHF
TGTGCCAGTAGTATAGATTCGGGACAAGGAAGCAATCAGCCCCAGCATTTT
>TRBV27|TRBD2|TRBJ2-1|.
CASSLSRLAGGNEQFF
TGTGCCAGCAGTTTATCGAGGCTAGCGGGAGGCAATGAGCAGTTCTTC
>TRBV30|TRBD1|TRBJ1-4|.
CAWSSFTRGQGEKLFF
TGTGCCTGGAGTTCCTTTACCAGGGGGCAGGGTGAAAAACTGTTTTTT
>TRBV11-2|.|TRBJ1-3|once
CASSLGRQEPGNTIYF
TGTGCCAGCAGCTTGGGGAGACAGGAACCGGGTAACACCATATATTTT
>TRBV10-1|.|TRBJ1-2|.
CASQAGTHPPTF
TGCGCCAGCCAAGCGGGGACACATCCTCCCACCTTC
>TRBV15|.|TRBJ1-6|.
CATSREQGYNSPLHF
TGTGCCACCAGCAGAGAGCAGGGTTATAATTCACCCCTCCACTTT
>TRBV5-1|TRBD2|TRBJ2-7|many
CASSLESMASGNYEQYF
TGCGCCAGCAGCTTGGAATCGATGGCTAGCGGAAACTACGAGCAGTACTTC
>TRBV5-6|TRBD1|TRBJ2-7|.
CASSLAFTGGIDEQYF
TGTGCCAGCAGCTTGGCGTTTACAGGGGGCATTGACGAGCAGTACTTC
>TRBV29-1|.|TRBJ1-1|.
CSVDRGLNTEAFF
TGCAGCGTTGACCGCGGGTTGAACACTGAAGCTTTCTTT
>TRBV2|.|TRBJ2-1|.
CASSHKLVTGLSYNEQFF
TGTGCTAGCAGCCACAAACTCGTGACAGGTCTCTCCTACAATGAGCAGTTCTTC
>TRBV7-9|TRBD1|TRBJ2-2|.
CASSRRGQITGELFF
TGTGCCAGCAGTCGCAGGGGGCAGATCACCGGGGAGCTGTTTTTT
>TRBV7-9|.|TRBJ1-2|.
CASSFRGSDYGYTF
TGTGCCAGCAGCTTTAGGGGATCGGACTATGGCTACACCTTC
>TRBV30|TRBD2|TRBJ2-5|.
CAWSSGTLYQETQYF
TGTGCCTGGAGTAGCGGGACTCTCTACCAAGAGACCCAGTACTTC
>TRBV5-1|TRBD2|TRBJ2-7|.
CASPAGDYEQYF
TGCGCCAGCCCAGCGGGAGACTACGAGCAGTACTTC
>TRBV5-1|.|TRBJ2-5|.
CASSLGGDRYQETQYF
TGCGCCAGCAGCTTGGGAGGTGACAGGTACCAAGAGACCCAGTACTTC